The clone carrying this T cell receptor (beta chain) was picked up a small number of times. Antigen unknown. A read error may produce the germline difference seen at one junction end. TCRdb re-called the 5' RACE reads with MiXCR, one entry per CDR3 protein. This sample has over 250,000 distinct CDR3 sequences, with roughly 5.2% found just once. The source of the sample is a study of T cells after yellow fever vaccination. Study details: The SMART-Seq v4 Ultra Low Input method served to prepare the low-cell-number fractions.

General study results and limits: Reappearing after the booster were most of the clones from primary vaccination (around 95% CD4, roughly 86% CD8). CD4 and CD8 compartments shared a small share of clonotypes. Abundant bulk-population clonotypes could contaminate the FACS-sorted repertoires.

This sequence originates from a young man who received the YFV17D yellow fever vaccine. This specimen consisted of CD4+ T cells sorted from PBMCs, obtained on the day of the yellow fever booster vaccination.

CDR3 in amino acids: CSPRQGAYGYTF. CDR3 DNA sequence: TGCAGTCCTAGGCAGGGGGCATATGGCTACACCTTC. This chain joins TRBV20-1 and TRBJ1-2; TRBD1 matches 8 bases. Per the germline V gene, CDR1 is DFQATT and CDR2 is SNEGSKA (reference sequence). The CDR3 runs to 12 residues.